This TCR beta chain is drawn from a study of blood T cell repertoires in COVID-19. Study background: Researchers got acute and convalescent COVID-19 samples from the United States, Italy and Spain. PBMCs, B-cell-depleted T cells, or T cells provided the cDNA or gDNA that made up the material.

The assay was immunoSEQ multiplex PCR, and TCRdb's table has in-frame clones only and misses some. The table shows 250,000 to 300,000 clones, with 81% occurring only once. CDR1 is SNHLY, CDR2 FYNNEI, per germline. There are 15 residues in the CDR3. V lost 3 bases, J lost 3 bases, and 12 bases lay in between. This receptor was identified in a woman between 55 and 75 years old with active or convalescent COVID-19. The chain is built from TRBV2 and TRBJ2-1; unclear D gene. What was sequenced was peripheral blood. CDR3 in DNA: TGTGCCAGCAGTGAGAGAGTGGGCCTCTACAATGAGCAGTTCTTC. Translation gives CASSERVGLYNEQFF. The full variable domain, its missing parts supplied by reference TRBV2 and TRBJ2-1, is EPEVTQTPSHQVTQMGQEVILRCVPISNHLYFYWYRQILGQKVEFLVSFYNNEISEKSEIFDDQFSVERPDGSNFTLKIRSTKLEDSAMYFCASSERVGLYNEQFFGPGTRLTVL.